This T cell receptor (beta chain) is from a study of identifying expanded T cells in peripheral blood. Trimming took 6 bases from V and 8 from J, leaving 13 bases between them. Germline V gene data show CDR1 as KGHSH and CDR2 as LQKENI. The CDR3 totals 13 residues. This table comes from immunoSEQ multiplex PCR, and its TCRdb copy is limited to in-frame clones, with some not included. In the table there are tens of thousands of clones, more than 75% of which are singletons. Sequencing was done on a sample of blood. The sequence was collected from a person aged 18 to 69 in good health. The chain recombines TRBV18 with TRBJ1-4, with D possibly matching TRBD1 (6 bases). DNA for the CDR3: TGTGCCAGCTCCCAAGGGCAGGGGGAAAAACTGTTTTTT. Translating gives CASSQGQGEKLFF.